These 6 T cell receptor beta chains were all obtained from the same sample, sequenced in a study of blood T cell repertoires in COVID-19. The method was immunoSEQ multiplex PCR; TCRdb's version includes in-frame clones alone and lacks a portion of them. The sample lists roughly 400,000 clones; around 87% were seen once. Sequences were obtained from PBMCs or T cells enriched from blood (not recorded which). The receptor set was obtained from a man aged 30-40 years who had recovered from COVID-19.

The rearrangement uses TRBV6-2 or TRBV6-3 and TRBJ1-5; D perhaps matches TRBD1 (5 bases). Germline V lookup: CDR1 MNHEY, CDR2 SVGEGT. The CDR3 has 15 amino acids. Deletions cut 2 bases from V and 7 bases from J, with 15 bases between. CDR3 coding DNA: TGTGCCAGCAGTTACACAGGACCTGTTTTGCAGCCCCAGCATTTT. Encoded protein: CASSYTGPVLQPQHF.

This clone was counted once. This rearrangement joins TRBV19 to TRBJ2-7, with TRBD1 as a possible D gene (5 bases). Germline CDR1 and CDR2: LNHDA and SQIVND (reference sequence). The CDR3 spans 15 residues. V was trimmed by 3 bases and J by 0 bases, leaving 12 bases between them. CDR3 nucleotide sequence: TGTGCCAGTAGTATTGACAGTTGGAGCTCCTACGAGCAGTACTTC. Translation gives CASSIDSWSSYEQYF.

The chain couples TRBV2 to TRBJ1-1; D unclear. CDR3 length equals 12 residues. Germline CDR1 is SNHLY and CDR2 is FYNNEI. V shed 1 base and J shed 7 bases, with 7 bases lying between them. CDR3 DNA sequence: TGTGCCAGCAGTGAAGGGGCATTTGAAGCTTTCTTT. Encoded protein: CASSEGAFEAFF.

This clone turned up a few times. The V gene is TRBV7-2, the J gene TRBJ1-2; TRBD1 matches 11 bases. The CDR3 consists of 14 residues. Germline loops: CDR1 SGHTA, CDR2 FQGNSA. With 5 bases clipped from V and 2 bases from J, the junction kept 1 base outside the gene matches. The CDR3 loop is CASSGDRGNYGYTF. The CDR3 bases are TGTGCCAGCAGCGGGGACAGGGGGAACTATGGCTACACCTTC. The complete variable domain, with remaining parts taken from reference TRBV7-2 and TRBJ1-2, reads GAGVSQSPSNKVTEKGKDVELRCDPISGHTALYWYRQSLGQGLEFLIYFQGNSAPDKSGLPSDRFSAERTGGSVSTLTIQRTQQEDSAVYLCASSGDRGNYGYTFGSGTRLTVV.

The chain links TRBV5-1 to TRBJ2-1, with 8 bases aligning to TRBD2. V trimming: 0 bases; J trimming: 6 bases; junction bases outside the gene matches: 5. Germline lookup yields CDR1 SGHRS and CDR2 YFSETQ. This CDR3 is 15 amino acids long. The CDR3: CASSLATSASNEQFF. DNA for the CDR3: TGCGCCAGCAGCTTGGCGACTAGCGCCAGCAATGAGCAGTTCTTC.

V and J are TRBV29-1 and TRBJ1-2; possible D gene TRBD1, 5 bases. Looked up from germline, CDR1 is SQVTM and CDR2 is ANQGSEA. The CDR3 contains 12 residues. Trimming removed 7 bases from V and 6 bases from J, with 15 bases in between. The CDR3 sequence: CSDQGAANGYTF. CDR3 nucleotides: TGCAGCGACCAAGGGGCAGCAAATGGCTACACCTTC.